This T cell receptor beta chain was sequenced for a study of T cells expressing NK-cell markers. For TCR beta, cDNA was produced by 5'RACE template switching with UMIs. TCRdb re-called the 5' RACE reads, yielding one record per CDR3 amino acid sequence without DNA. The sample has 440,000 or so distinct CDR3 sequences. There are 16 residues in the CDR3. CDR1 SGHTA and CDR2 FQGNSA come from the germline V gene. As regards this clonotype: The antigen is unknown.

Findings of the study overall: The study found these clonotypes also leading the CD3+CD56-NKG2C+ fraction in a few donors.

Sequenced sample: blood T cells: a sorted CD56 or NKG2C T cell subset, CD4+ or CD8+ T cells, or bulk PBMC T cells (not recorded which). The rearrangement joins TRBV7-2 to TRBJ2-1. This TCR was sampled from a woman between 18 and 70 years old in good health. CDR3: CASSLVSGTIYNEQFF.